There are a few counts of the clone carrying this T cell receptor beta chain. The study enrolled ophthalmopathy donors with moderate-to-severe activity, CAS ≥3, NOSPECS ≥4 and duration under 3 months. Exclusion applied to patients with other autoimmune diseases, uncontrolled infections, pregnancy or lactation. The authors isolated PBMCs from about 10 ml of fresh peripheral blood. Amplification targeted the TCR beta CDR3 regions, with RNA transcripts as the source material. Scientists carried out first-round RT-PCR using HTBI primers and then a second-round multiplex PCR. One entry per CDR3 protein, called by TCRdb with MiXCR from the multiplex PCR reads. Of about 230,000 distinct CDR3 sequences in the sample, around 50% were seen once. V was shortened by 5 bases and J by 7 bases, with 17 bases between the two germline ends. The CDR3 covers 14 residues. This record belongs to a study of Graves' ophthalmopathy and Graves' hyperthyroidism.

Sequencing input: peripheral blood. The receptor comes from an adult man with Graves' ophthalmopathy. V gene TRBV12-3 or TRBV12-4 combines with J gene TRBJ1-2; D might be TRBD1 (6 bases). CDR3 protein: CASSPSGGRRGYTF. CDR3 nucleotides: TGTGCCAGCAGTCCCTCGGGGGGGCGGCGTGGCTACACCTTC.